Listed here are 22 T cell receptor beta chains from one sample, sequenced in a study of T cells after yellow fever vaccination. Via MiXCR, TCRdb re-called the 5' RACE reads, giving one row per CDR3 protein. This table has about 45,000 distinct CDR3 sequences, 6.5% to 8.5% appearing once. This material consisted of CD8+ T cells not binding an NS4B(214-222) dextramer, sorted from PBMCs, taken 45 days after the yellow fever booster vaccination. Source of these receptors: a man aged 30 to 45 who received the YFV17D yellow fever vaccine.

The sample holds many counts of this clonotype. J is TRBJ2-1 and V is TRBV12-3 or TRBV12-4; 7 bases are a match to TRBD2. The V and J ends lost 5 bases and 4 bases, in that order; junction bases with no gene match: 8. This CDR3 has 15 amino acids. The CDR3 region is CASSLPSGTYNEQFF. The DNA of the CDR3 is TGTGCCAGCAGTCTCCCTAGCGGTACTTACAATGAGCAGTTCTTC.

This chain joins TRBV3-1 and TRBJ2-1; 7 bases agree with TRBD2. J lost 13 bases, V lost 11 bases, and 23 bases had no gene match. Germline lookup yields CDR1 LGHDT and CDR2 YNNKEL (reference sequence). The CDR3 extends over 15 amino acids. The CDR3 coding sequence is TGTGCCTCCTGCCAAGAATCCGGACTAGAACGGAAACAGTTCTTC. As protein: CASCQESGLERKQFF.

V is TRBV30 and J is TRBJ1-1; possible D gene TRBD1, 6 bases. In germline, CDR1 is GTSNPN, CDR2 SVGIG (reference sequence). The CDR3 is 14 amino acids. V was pared by 3 bases and J by 5 bases, with 16 bases between. The CDR3 sequence: CAWSLGSGVTEAFF. DNA of the CDR3: TGTGCCTGGAGCTTGGGCTCAGGGGTGACTGAAGCTTTCTTT.

This clonotype was seen at least ten times. This chain connects TRBV10-2 to TRBJ1-3; TRBD1 matches at 9 bases. The CDR3 runs 14 residues. The V gene's germline CDR1 is WSHSY and CDR2 SAAADI. V shed 7 bases, J shed 8 bases, and the junction held 9 bases outside the gene matches. The CDR3 loop reads CASTPTGGTDTIYF. DNA of the CDR3: TGCGCCAGCACCCCGACAGGGGGGACGGACACCATATATTTT.

This clonotype showed up many times. This sequence joins TRBV28 and TRBJ1-3, with D possibly TRBD1 on 6 matching bases. V dropped 6 bases and J dropped 0 bases, with 12 bases sitting between them. The V gene's germline CDR1 is MDHEN and CDR2 SYDVKM. This CDR3 contains 15 residues. For the CDR3, the DNA is TGTGCCAGCAGACAGGGCCTGCTCTCTGGAAACACCATATATTTT. Translated, it gives CASRQGLLSGNTIYF.

This clonotype was detected many times. The J gene is TRBJ2-1, the V gene TRBV20-1, with 8 bases that match TRBD2. The CDR3 has 16 residues. The V and J ends lost 0 bases and 7 bases, in that order; junction bases with no gene match: 11. Germline V CDR1 and CDR2: DFQATT, SNEGSKA (reference sequence). DNA of the CDR3: TGCAGTGCTAGAGATGGGAGCGGGAGAGTAGCTAATGAGCAGTTCTTC. Encoded protein: CSARDGSGRVANEQFF.

This clonotype has a count of ten or more. The chain joins TRBV6-5 to TRBJ2-7, with D possibly being TRBD2 (6 bases). Trimming pared 0 bases from V and 2 bases from J, leaving 14 bases between. Germline V gene data show CDR1 as MNHEY and CDR2 as SVGAGI. The CDR3 covers 16 residues. The CDR3 is CASSYSPGESPYEQYF. The CDR3 nucleotides read TGTGCCAGCAGTTACTCTCCGGGGGAGAGTCCCTACGAGCAGTACTTC.

This clonotype was counted only a few times. The rearrangement joins TRBV7-6 to TRBJ2-7; 8 bases agree with TRBD2. This CDR3 has 15 amino acids. Germline V gives CDR1 SGHVS, CDR2 FNYEAQ. V dropped 5 bases and J dropped 1; count of bases not matched to a gene: 7. The CDR3 is CASSPRLANSYEQYF. The CDR3 coding sequence is TGTGCCAGCAGCCCAAGACTAGCGAATTCCTACGAGCAGTACTTC.

This clonotype was picked up a small number of times. DNA for the CDR3: TGTGCCAGCAGTATGGACGGCCACGGCTACACCTTC. Protein: CASSMDGHGYTF. J is TRBJ1-2 and V is TRBV12-3 or TRBV12-4, with D unclear. The V and J ends lost 5 bases and 8 bases respectively, with 12 bases between them. CDR3 length: 12 amino acids.

At least ten counts were recorded for this clonotype. CDR3 sequence reads: CASSVVAGGTELFF. DNA for the CDR3: TGTGCCAGCAGCGTAGTGGCAGGGGGGACGGAACTGTTTTTT. The rearrangement joins TRBV11-2 to TRBJ1-4; 7 bases are shared with TRBD1. The length of the CDR3 is 14 residues. Germline loops: CDR1 SGHAT, CDR2 FQNNGV. J lost 12 bases, V lost 5 bases, and 12 bases had no gene match.

This clonotype showed up many times. The rearrangement links TRBV7-6 to TRBJ2-1; a weak D match, TRBD1 (6 bases). Per germline, CDR1 SGHVS and CDR2 FNYEAQ. Trimming cost V 7 bases and J 5 bases, with 12 bases left between them. This CDR3 is built from 13 residues. Here the CDR3 reads CASKGRTDNEQFF. Here the CDR3 DNA reads TGTGCCAGCAAGGGCCGGACAGACAATGAGCAGTTCTTC. The whole variable domain, filled in from reference TRBV7-6 and TRBJ2-1, reads GAGVSQSPRYKVTKRGQDVALRCDPISGHVSLYWYRQALGQGPEFLTYFNYEAQQDKSGLPNDRFSAERPEGSISTLTIQRTEQRDSAMYRCASKGRTDNEQFFGPGTRLTVL.

This clonotype was seen many times. The V and J genes are TRBV11-2 and TRBJ2-3; unclear D gene. This CDR3 contains 17 residues. Per the germline V gene, CDR1 is SGHAT and CDR2 is FQNNGV. V lost 0 bases, J lost 1 base, and 14 bases lay in between. The CDR3 nucleotides read TGTGCCAGCAGCTTAGATGGGGTAGTTGGGGGCACAGATACGCAGTATTTT. The encoded protein is CASSLDGVVGGTDTQYF.

The rearrangement joins TRBV6-5 to TRBJ2-7, with 9 bases identical to TRBD2. The length of the CDR3 is 15 residues. J lost 6 bases, V lost 2 bases, and 8 bases had no gene match. CDR1 is MNHEY, CDR2 SVGAGI, per germline. The CDR3 DNA sequence: TGTGCCAGCAGTTACGATTCGGGACTAGCTCTCGAGCAGTACTTC. Its protein is CASSYDSGLALEQYF.

The chain uses TRBV3-1 and TRBJ2-3; D call uncertain. The CDR3 totals 15 residues. Trimming removed 10 bases from V and 4 bases from J, with 21 bases in between. Germline V gene data show CDR1 as LGHDT and CDR2 as YNNKEL (reference sequence). In DNA, the CDR3 is TGTGCCACCTCCAAGGACGTCCCTCGGGCAGATACGCAGTATTTT. Translated: CATSKDVPRADTQYF.

This clonotype has at least ten counts. V is TRBV5-5 and J is TRBJ2-1; D is perhaps TRBD2 (5 bases). The V gene lost 3 bases and the J gene lost 10 bases, with 17 bases spanning the gap. This CDR3 has 14 amino acids. Germline V gene data show CDR1 as SGHKS and CDR2 as YYEKEE (reference sequence). CDR3 coding DNA: TGTGCCAGCAGCTCCTGGGGTAGCGCGGAAGAGCAGTTCTTC. Translated, it gives CASSSWGSAEEQFF.

This clonotype came up many times. The chain carries TRBV27 and TRBJ2-1; 9 nucleotides align to TRBD2. The CDR3 is 13 amino acids. CDR1 MNHEY and CDR2 SMNVEV come from the germline V gene (reference sequence). After removal of 5 bases from V and 8 bases from J, the junction contained 4 bases not matched to a gene. The CDR3 nucleotides are TGTGCCAGCAGTCTAATAGCGGGAGATGAGCAGTTCTTC. This codes for CASSLIAGDEQFF.

In its sample, this clonotype was seen many times. CDR3 bases: TGTGCCAGCAGTTTCGGGACAGGGTCGAATGAGCAGTTCTTC. It codes for CASSFGTGSNEQFF. The V and J genes are TRBV5-5 and TRBJ2-1; TRBD1 agrees at 9 bases. V dropped 5 bases and J dropped 7; count of bases not matched to a gene: 7. The CDR3 is 14 residues long. Germline V lookup: CDR1 SGHKS, CDR2 YYEKEE (reference sequence).

This clonotype was found many times. The chain recombines TRBV7-2 with TRBJ2-7, with D possibly being TRBD2 (5 bases). The CDR3 has 13 residues. The V end lost 2 bases, the J end lost 4 bases, and 9 bases lay between the germline ends. Germline V lookup: CDR1 SGHTA, CDR2 FQGNSA. The CDR3 nucleotides read TGTGCCAGCAGCTTATTGCGGGTGTACGAGCAGTACTTC. Its protein is CASSLLRVYEQYF.

This clonotype came up a few times. The J gene is TRBJ2-5, the V gene TRBV14; TRBD2 is a possible D gene (6 bases). The V end lost 4 bases, the J end lost 5 bases, and 17 bases lay between the germline ends. Germline V lookup: CDR1 SGHDN, CDR2 FVKESK. The CDR3 is 15 residues long. The CDR3 DNA reads TGTGCCAGCAGCCTCTACGGCGGGGCGGGGGAGACCCAGTACTTC. Its protein product is CASSLYGGAGETQYF.

This clonotype was recorded many times. V usage is TRBV4-1 and J usage is TRBJ1-2, with 10 bases identical to TRBD1. From germline, CDR1 is MGHRA and CDR2 YSYEKL. This CDR3 is 13 amino acids long. V lost 4 bases and J lost 6; bases outside the gene matches: 2. CDR3 nucleotides: TGCGCCAGCAGCCCCGGGACAGGGGATGGCTACACCTTC. Amino acids: CASSPGTGDGYTF.

This clonotype appeared many times. The CDR3 DNA follows: TGTGCCAGCAGCTTAGCGTTAGCCTACGAGCAGTACTTC. Translating gives CASSLALAYEQYF. The rearrangement links TRBV7-2 to TRBJ2-7; D uncertain. V was cut by 0 bases and J by 2 bases, with 5 bases left in between. The CDR3 extends over 13 amino acids. Germline assignment: CDR1 SGHTA and CDR2 FQGNSA.

This clonotype was counted at least ten times. The genes are TRBV19 and TRBJ1-5; D gene ambiguous. Germline CDR1 is LNHDA and CDR2 is SQIVND (reference sequence). Trimming stripped 4 bases from V and 5 bases from J, with 15 bases between. The CDR3 is made up of 15 amino acids. Here the CDR3 DNA reads TGTGCCAGTAGTAAGCCGGGAACCGGGGATCAGCCCCAGCATTTT. This gives the protein CASSKPGTGDQPQHF.